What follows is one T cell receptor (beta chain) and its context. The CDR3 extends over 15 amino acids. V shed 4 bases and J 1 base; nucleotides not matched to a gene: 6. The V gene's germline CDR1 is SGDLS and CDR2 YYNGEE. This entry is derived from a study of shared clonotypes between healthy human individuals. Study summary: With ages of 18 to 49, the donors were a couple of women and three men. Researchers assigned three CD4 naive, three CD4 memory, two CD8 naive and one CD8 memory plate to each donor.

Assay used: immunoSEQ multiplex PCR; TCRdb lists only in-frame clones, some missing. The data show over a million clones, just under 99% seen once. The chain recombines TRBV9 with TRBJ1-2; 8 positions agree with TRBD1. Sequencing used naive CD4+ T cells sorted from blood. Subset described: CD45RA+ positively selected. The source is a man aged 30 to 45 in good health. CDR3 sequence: CASSLRDRNNYGYTF. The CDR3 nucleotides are TGTGCCAGCAGCTTAAGGGACAGGAATAACTATGGCTACACCTTC.